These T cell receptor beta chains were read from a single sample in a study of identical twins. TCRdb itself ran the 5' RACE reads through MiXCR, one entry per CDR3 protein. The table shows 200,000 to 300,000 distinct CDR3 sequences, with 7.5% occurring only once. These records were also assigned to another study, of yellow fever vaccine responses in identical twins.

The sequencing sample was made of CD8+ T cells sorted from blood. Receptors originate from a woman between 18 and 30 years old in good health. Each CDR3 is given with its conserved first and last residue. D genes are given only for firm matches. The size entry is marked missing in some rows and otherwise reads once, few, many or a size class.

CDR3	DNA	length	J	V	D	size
CASSHPQGVGETQYF	TGCGCCAGCAGCCATCCCCAGGGGGTCGGGGAGACCCAGTACTTC	15	TRBJ2-5	TRBV4-1	TRBD1	NA
CSAPGLAGRTDTQYF	TGCAGTGCTCCCGGACTAGCGGGGCGCACAGATACGCAGTATTTT	15	TRBJ2-3	TRBV20-1	TRBD2	few
CASSLAVGGTDTQYF	TGTGCCAGCAGCTTAGCCGTGGGGGGCACAGATACGCAGTATTTT	15	TRBJ2-3	TRBV7-9	NA	many
CASRRQGTYNEQFF	TGTGCCAGCAGACGACAGGGGACTTACAATGAGCAGTTCTTC	14	TRBJ2-1	TRBV27	TRBD1	NA
CASSYSEDNYGYTF	TGTGCCAGCAGTTACTCGGAGGACAACTATGGCTACACCTTC	14	TRBJ1-2	TRBV6-5	NA	many
CASSRTVPYEQYF	TGTGCCAGCAGCCGGACCGTACCCTACGAGCAGTACTTC	13	TRBJ2-7	TRBV7-9	NA	few
CASSQDSGAGVDEQFF	TGCGCCAGCAGCCAAGACTCGGGGGCCGGGGTCGATGAGCAGTTCTTC	16	TRBJ2-1	TRBV4-1	NA	few
CASSLRQDTQYF	TGTGCCAGCAGCTTAAGACAGGATACGCAGTATTTT	12	TRBJ2-3	TRBV7-3	NA	NA
CATSDLGLAGNNEQFF	TGTGCCACCAGTGACCTGGGACTAGCGGGAAACAATGAGCAGTTCTTC	16	TRBJ2-1	TRBV24-1	TRBD2	NA
CSADGQGVRSGTGELFF	TGCAGTGCAGATGGACAGGGGGTACGATCGGGCACCGGGGAGCTGTTTTTT	17	TRBJ2-2	TRBV20-1	TRBD1	many
CASSLGGHHQAKILNEKLFF	TGCGCCAGCAGCTTGGGCGGTCATCATCAAGCCAAGATCTTAAATGAAAAACTGTTTTTT	20	TRBJ1-4	TRBV5-1	NA	many
CASSVGNTQETQYF	TGTGCCAGCAGCGTAGGGAACACCCAAGAGACCCAGTACTTC	14	TRBJ2-5	TRBV9	NA	NA
CASRRGGEQYF	TGTGCCAGCAGGAGAGGGGGCGAGCAGTACTTC	11	TRBJ2-7	TRBV6-5	NA	few
CASSQDLQGYGYTF	TGTGCCAGCAGCCAAGATTTACAGGGCTATGGCTACACCTTC	14	TRBJ1-2	TRBV3-1	NA	many
CASSQQLQGGTEAFF	TGCGCCAGCAGCCAACAGCTGCAGGGTGGCACTGAAGCTTTCTTT	15	TRBJ1-1	TRBV4-1	NA	many
CATDGEATQYF	TGTGCCACAGACGGAGAGGCTACGCAGTATTTT	11	TRBJ2-3	TRBV25-1	NA	many
CASSLARTGELFF	TGTGCCAGCAGTTTAGCGCGGACCGGGGAGCTGTTTTTT	13	TRBJ2-2	TRBV28	NA	few
CASSVGQGGIETQYF	TGTGCCAGCAGCGTGGGACAGGGAGGGATTGAGACCCAGTACTTC	15	TRBJ2-5	TRBV11-2	TRBD1	once
CASSQPISQGIGEAFF	TGCGCCAGCAGTCAACCGATTTCGCAGGGAATTGGTGAAGCTTTCTTT	16	TRBJ1-1	TRBV23-1	NA	NA
CASSYGTSDAYEQYF	TGCGCCAGCAGCTACGGGACTAGCGATGCCTACGAGCAGTACTTC	15	TRBJ2-7	TRBV5-1	TRBD2	NA
CASTFSNRGRRTGELFF	TGTGCCAGCACATTCTCGAACAGGGGCCGACGGACCGGGGAGCTGTTTTTT	17	TRBJ2-2	TRBV21-1	NA	few
CASSLGPSGAQYF	TGTGCCAGCAGCTTAGGGCCTTCCGGGGCCCAGTACTTC	13	TRBJ2-5	TRBV7-9	NA	few
CASSPTGTGIYEQYF	TGTGCCAGCAGCCCTACCGGGACAGGGATATACGAGCAGTACTTC	15	TRBJ2-7	TRBV12-3/TRBV12-4	TRBD1	many
CASSYSSITGENTEAFF	TGTGCCAGCAGTTACTCGAGTATTACAGGAGAGAACACTGAAGCTTTCTTT	17	TRBJ1-1	TRBV6-5	NA	many
CASSVGTALNTEAFF	TGTGCCAGCAGCGTAGGGACAGCATTGAACACTGAAGCTTTCTTT	15	TRBJ1-1	TRBV7-6	TRBD1	few
CASSPDGANTEAFF	TGCGCCAGCAGCCCCGATGGGGCGAACACTGAAGCTTTCTTT	14	TRBJ1-1	TRBV5-1	NA	many
CSAWGGGTDTQYF	TGCAGCGCTTGGGGGGGAGGGACAGATACGCAGTATTTT	13	TRBJ2-3	TRBV29-1	TRBD2	few
CATSKRGGLRTDTQYF	TGTGCCACCAGCAAGCGCGGGGGGCTCCGCACAGATACGCAGTATTTT	16	TRBJ2-3	TRBV15	TRBD2	few
CSVEYLANRETQYF	TGCAGCGTTGAATACCTAGCGAACCGGGAGACCCAGTACTTC	14	TRBJ2-5	TRBV29-1	NA	few
CASSFRLAGVQETQYF	TGTGCCAGCAGTTTTAGGCTAGCGGGGGTGCAAGAGACCCAGTACTTC	16	TRBJ2-5	TRBV12-3/TRBV12-4	TRBD2	NA
CAISVGGYEQYF	TGTGCCATCAGTGTTGGCGGGTACGAGCAGTACTTC	12	TRBJ2-7	TRBV10-3	NA	NA
CASGPWGSSYEQYF	TGTGCCAGCGGCCCGTGGGGATCGTCCTACGAGCAGTACTTC	14	TRBJ2-7	TRBV28	NA	NA
CASSVLRTDTQYF	TGTGCCAGCAGTGTACTCCGCACAGATACGCAGTATTTT	13	TRBJ2-3	TRBV6-5	NA	many
CSARDGLAGRINEQFF	TGCAGTGCTAGAGACGGACTAGCGGGACGAATTAATGAGCAGTTCTTC	16	TRBJ2-1	TRBV20-1	TRBD2	few
CASSYGTSGRYEQFF	TGTGCCAGCAGTTACGGGACTAGCGGGAGATATGAGCAGTTCTTC	15	TRBJ2-1	TRBV6-5	TRBD2	few
CASSDVGSSYNEQFF	TGTGCCAGCAGTGACGTAGGGAGCTCCTACAATGAGCAGTTCTTC	15	TRBJ2-1	TRBV2	NA	few
CASSTTGIPPWNTGELFF	TGTGCCAGCAGTACCACAGGGATACCCCCGTGGAACACCGGGGAGCTGTTTTTT	18	TRBJ2-2	TRBV9	NA	NA
CASSFSGLGELFF	TGTGCCAGTAGTTTTTCCGGGTTAGGGGAGCTGTTTTTT	13	TRBJ2-2	TRBV19	NA	NA
CASILDSPGSYTDTQYF	TGTGCCAGCATCCTGGACAGCCCTGGCTCTTACACAGATACGCAGTATTTT	17	TRBJ2-3	TRBV6-1	NA	NA
CASSQDWGGSSYNEQFF	TGCGCCAGCAGCCAAGATTGGGGGGGGAGCTCCTACAATGAGCAGTTCTTC	17	TRBJ2-1	TRBV4-1	TRBD2	few
CASSTQGHSNQPQHF	TGTGCCAGCAGTACCCAGGGGCATAGCAATCAGCCCCAGCATTTT	15	TRBJ1-5	TRBV27	NA	few
CASSDPGTGGNEQFF	TGCGCCAGCAGTGATCCCGGGACAGGGGGCAATGAGCAGTTCTTC	15	TRBJ2-1	TRBV5-1	TRBD1	NA
CASSNSDGILYYNEQFF	TGTGCCAGTAGTAACTCGGACGGAATACTGTATTACAATGAGCAGTTCTTC	17	TRBJ2-1	TRBV19	NA	few
CSARKPDGSSTSTDTQYF	TGCAGTGCTAGAAAACCCGATGGTAGTTCCACTAGCACAGATACGCAGTATTTT	18	TRBJ2-3	TRBV20-1	NA	NA
CASSLSGGAFGELFF	TGTGCCAGCAGTTTAAGCGGGGGGGCCTTCGGGGAGCTGTTTTTT	15	TRBJ2-2	TRBV12-3/TRBV12-4	TRBD2	NA
CSARDGGQGLNSPLHF	TGCAGTGCTAGAGATGGGGGACAGGGGCTTAATTCACCCCTCCACTTT	16	TRBJ1-6	TRBV20-1	TRBD1	many
CASGSAGGPYNEQFF	TGTGCCAGCGGTTCGGCGGGAGGGCCCTACAATGAGCAGTTCTTC	15	TRBJ2-1	TRBV28	TRBD2	few
CASSPNVGQGYYEQYF	TGTGCCAGCAGCCCCAATGTGGGACAGGGTTACTACGAGCAGTACTTC	16	TRBJ2-7	TRBV11-2	TRBD1	few